Listed below are T cell receptor beta chains from one sample, sequenced in a study of blood T cell repertoires in COVID-19. The table came from immunoSEQ multiplex PCR; TCRdb's copy has only in-frame clones and leaves some out. The sample lists approximately 220,000 clones; over 80% were seen once. The specimen was peripheral blood. Receptor source: a man between 40 and 49 years old with acute or convalescent COVID-19. The CDR3 runs from the conserved cysteine through the conserved F or W. The D gene is left open where the match is weak.

j_gene | d_gene | v_gene | CDR3aa | CDR3nt
TRBJ2-7 | . | TRBV12-3/TRBV12-4 | CASSISDRYEQYF | TGTGCCAGCAGTATCTCCGACAGATACGAGCAGTACTTC
TRBJ2-3 | TRBD2 | TRBV6-5 | CASSGLAGSTDTQYF | TGTGCCAGCTCCGGACTAGCGGGAAGCACAGATACGCAGTATTTT
TRBJ2-7 | TRBD2 | TRBV27 | CASSLILAGDEQYF | TGTGCCAGCAGTTTAATACTAGCGGGGGACGAGCAGTACTTC
TRBJ2-7 | . | TRBV11-1 | CASSFSGTPNYEQYF | TGTGCCAGCAGCTTCTCCGGGACACCGAACTACGAGCAGTACTTC
TRBJ2-7 | . | TRBV5-1 | CASSLELGGVAEQYF | TGCGCCAGCAGCTTGGAGTTGGGTGGAGTCGCCGAGCAGTACTTC
TRBJ2-7 | . | TRBV15 | CATSRDTYEQYF | TGTGCCACCAGCAGGGACACCTACGAGCAGTACTTC
TRBJ2-7 | . | TRBV29-1 | CSVEDRGTLEQYF | TGCAGCGTTGAAGATCGAGGGACACTTGAGCAGTACTTC
TRBJ2-2 | . | TRBV10-3 | CAISADSRELFF | TGTGCCATCAGTGCAGACAGTAGGGAGCTGTTTTTT
TRBJ2-7 | TRBD1 | TRBV19 | CASSTQGATAYEQYF | TGTGCCAGTAGTACACAGGGGGCGACCGCCTACGAGCAGTACTTC
TRBJ1-5 | . | TRBV11-2 | CASSLGAEAPGQPQHF | TGTGCCAGCAGCTTAGGCGCCGAGGCCCCCGGGCAGCCCCAGCATTTT
TRBJ1-6 | . | TRBV18 | CASSRLPDGSPLHF | TGTGCCAGCTCACGGCTCCCCGACGGGTCACCCCTCCACTTT